This passage covers 21 T cell receptor beta chains from one sample sequenced in a study of T cells after posttransplantation cyclophosphamide. The repertoire was sequenced with immunoSEQ multiplex PCR; TCRdb's copy has only in-frame clones and lacks some. The sample includes approximately 40,000 clones, about three quarters of them seen just once. Busulfan-fludarabine conditioning, marrow transplant, and cyclophosphamide on days +3 and +4 were administered. Sequencing was performed on CD4+ T cells sorted from blood, taken roughly 1,900 days after a stem cell transplant with posttransplant cyclophosphamide. Receptors were obtained from a female patient aged 35-55 years who received an allogeneic stem cell transplant from a related donor, was CMV-positive, and had no GVHD. The graft donor may have contributed some T cells.

The chain has TRBV7-2 and TRBJ2-2, with D possibly being TRBD1 (6 bases). This CDR3 spans 16 amino acids. The germline V gene has CDR1 SGHTA and CDR2 FQGNSA. Between the trimmed V and J ends, which lost 5 bases and 1 base, there was a span of 14 bases. CDR3 coding DNA: TGTGCCAGCAGCCGTAGGGGGAGTTTGAACACCGGGGAGCTGTTTTTT. It codes for CASSRRGSLNTGELFF.

The chain is built from TRBV21-1 and TRBJ2-2; TRBD1 is taken as the D call from the table, unchecked against the DNA. TRBV21-1 is listed as a pseudogene. The CDR3 loop spans 19 amino acids. The chain's CDR3 is CASSEKGNWGQFNTGELFF. The CDR3 bases are TGTGCCAGCAGCGAAAAAGGAAACTGGGGACAGTTTAACACCGGGGAGCTGTTTTTT.

This clone was seen only once. The gene calls are TRBV2 and TRBJ1-2, with 12 bases fitting TRBD1. Germline V gene sequence: CDR1 SNHLY, CDR2 FYNNEI. The V gene end was trimmed by 8 bases and the J gene end by 8 bases; junction bases not matched to a gene: 6. The CDR3 covers 13 residues. CDR3 protein: CASAGTGGRGYTF. Written as DNA, the CDR3 is TGTGCCAGCGCCGGGACAGGGGGCCGGGGCTACACCTTC.

This clone was counted only a few times. This rearrangement joins TRBV20-1 to TRBJ1-1, with TRBD1 matching 10 bases. This CDR3 is built from 11 residues. In germline, CDR1 is DFQATT, CDR2 SNEGSKA (reference sequence). V shed 7 bases, J shed 5 bases, and the junction held 1 base outside the gene matches. The CDR3 here is CSGDRGTEAFF. In nucleotides, the CDR3 is TGCAGTGGGGACAGGGGTACTGAAGCTTTCTTT.

In its sample, this clone was seen once. The CDR3 reads CASSLGAGGAYTQYF. The CDR3 DNA reads as TGTGCCAGCAGCTTGGGGGCAGGGGGCGCTTATACGCAGTATTTT. This chain joins TRBV5-6 and TRBJ2-3; TRBD1 matches at 8 bases. Per the germline V gene, CDR1 is SGHDT and CDR2 is YYEEEE. V lost 0 bases, J lost 7 bases, and 7 bases stayed unmatched. CDR3 size: 15 residues.

This CDR3 is CASSRTGANSGNTIYF. The CDR3 DNA is TGCGCCAGCAGCAGAACAGGGGCTAACTCTGGAAACACCATATATTTT. The V call is TRBV5-1, the J call TRBJ1-3, with 7 bases fitting TRBD1. The CDR3 has 16 amino acids. CDR1 SGHRS and CDR2 YFSETQ come from the germline V gene. The V segment lost 4 bases and the J segment 0 bases; nucleotides outside the gene matches: 7.

This clone was found once. This chain joins TRBV5-1 and TRBJ2-7; the match to TRBD1 covers 8 bases. V was clipped by 4 bases and J by 0 bases; unmatched bases: 6. CDR3 length equals 15 residues. Germline assignment: CDR1 SGHRS and CDR2 YFSETQ. CDR3 bases: TGCGCCAGCAGCCTTTCAGGGACAGGCTCCTACGAGCAGTACTTC. As protein: CASSLSGTGSYEQYF.

V and J are TRBV27 and TRBJ2-3; 8 nucleotides line up with TRBD2. CDR1 and CDR2 from the germline V gene are MNHEY and SMNVEV (reference sequence). CDR3 length equals 16 residues. The V segment lost 7 bases and the J segment 0 bases; nucleotides outside the gene matches: 9. The CDR3 loop is CASMESGGPSTDTQYF. CDR3 nucleotides: TGTGCCAGCATGGAAAGCGGGGGCCCTAGCACAGATACGCAGTATTTT.

The count of this clone is one. V and J are TRBV9 and TRBJ1-1; the match to TRBD1 covers 9 bases. Looked up from germline, CDR1 is SGDLS and CDR2 is YYNGEE. The CDR3 is made up of 17 amino acids. The V and J ends lost 3 bases and 0 bases, in that order; junction bases with no gene match: 9. The CDR3 DNA sequence: TGTGCCAGCAGCGCGGGCCCTTGGGACAGGGTGAACACTGAAGCTTTCTTT. Amino acid sequence: CASSAGPWDRVNTEAFF.

This clone was counted once. The rearrangement uses TRBV29-1 and TRBJ2-3, with D perhaps matching TRBD1 (6 bases). Germline V lookup: CDR1 SQVTM, CDR2 ANQGSEA. The V gene lost 2 bases and the J gene lost 3 bases, with 6 bases spanning the gap. The length of the CDR3 is 12 residues. CDR3 coding DNA: TGCAGCGTTGAAAGGGGGACAGATACGCAGTATTTT. Translation: CSVERGTDTQYF.

The chain couples TRBV4-1 to TRBJ2-5; a weak D match, TRBD2 (5 bases). The V end was cut by 3 bases, the J end by 5 bases, with 13 bases between. Per the germline V gene, CDR1 is MGHRA and CDR2 is YSYEKL. The CDR3 sequence is 14 residues long. CDR3 nucleotide sequence: TGCGCCAGCAGCCAGGTAGAGTGGAGGGAGACCCAGTACTTC. This translates into CASSQVEWRETQYF.

This clone is judged medium-sized. The chain links TRBV4-1 to TRBJ1-3; D is possibly TRBD1 (6 bases). V gave up 4 bases and J gave up 4 bases, with 14 bases separating them. This CDR3 comprises 15 residues. Germline CDR1 is MGHRA and CDR2 is YSYEKL. In DNA, the CDR3 is TGCGCCAGCAGCCCACGGTACAGGGAAGGAAACACCATATATTTT. Translated: CASSPRYREGNTIYF.

This rearrangement joins TRBV29-1 to TRBJ1-3; D may be TRBD1 (5 bases). Trimming pared 8 bases from V and 3 bases from J, leaving 17 bases between. Germline CDR1 is SQVTM and CDR2 is ANQGSEA. The CDR3 contains 14 residues. This CDR3 reads CSFLDREVGNTIYF. CDR3 sequence (DNA): TGCAGCTTCTTAGACAGAGAAGTTGGAAACACCATATATTTT.

This rearrangement joins TRBV5-1 to TRBJ2-7, with D tentatively TRBD2 (5 bases). Germline CDR1 is SGHRS and CDR2 is YFSETQ. CDR3 length: 14 amino acids. With 5 bases removed from V and 1 base from J, the gap between germline ends came to 13 bases. The CDR3 sequence is CASSRRAASYEQYF. The DNA for the CDR3 is TGCGCCAGCAGTAGGCGGGCCGCGTCCTACGAGCAGTACTTC.

This clone has only one observation. The chain couples TRBV7-6 to TRBJ1-1; the match to TRBD1 covers 8 bases. From germline, CDR1 is SGHVS and CDR2 FNYEAQ. There are 15 residues in the CDR3. Germline trimming cut 1 base from V and 1 base from J; bases unmatched to any gene: 2. The CDR3 coding sequence is TGTGCCAGCAGCTTAGGGACAGGGAGGAACACTGAAGCTTTCTTT. It specifies CASSLGTGRNTEAFF.

The chain joins TRBV6-1 to TRBJ2-3; TRBD1 matches at 8 bases. The CDR3 extends over 14 amino acids. V gave up 4 bases and J gave up 3 bases; unmatched junction bases: 3. The germline V gene has CDR1 MNHNS and CDR2 SASEGT. The CDR3 reads CASSGRQGTDTQYF. In nucleotides, the CDR3 is TGTGCCAGCAGTGGCCGACAGGGGACAGATACGCAGTATTTT.

The J gene is TRBJ2-7, the V gene TRBV15; 7 bases agree with TRBD1. Germline lookup yields CDR1 LNHNV and CDR2 YYDKDF (reference sequence). Trimming cost V 2 bases and J 6 bases; bases outside gene matches: 4. The CDR3 is 13 residues long. The CDR3 is CATSRYRGAEQYF. DNA for the CDR3: TGTGCCACCAGCAGATACAGGGGAGCCGAGCAGTACTTC.

In DNA form, the CDR3 reads TGTGCCAGCAGTAACCTAGGGGGCACCGGCACAGATACGCAGTATTTT. Translation gives CASSNLGGTGTDTQYF. The chain links TRBV27 to TRBJ2-3; 7 nucleotides line up with TRBD1. Germline CDR1 is MNHEY and CDR2 is SMNVEV (reference sequence). This CDR3 spans 16 amino acids. With 5 bases clipped from V and 1 base from J, the junction kept 9 bases outside the gene matches.

V is TRBV5-4 and J is TRBJ1-1, with a weak D call TRBD1 (5 bases). The CDR3 is made up of 14 amino acids. Germline assignment: CDR1 SGHNT and CDR2 YYREEE (reference sequence). Trimming took off 1 base at V and 1 base at J, with 8 bases between the two ends. The CDR3 is CASSLFQGNTEAFF. Written as DNA, the CDR3 is TGTGCCAGCAGCTTGTTTCAGGGGAACACTGAAGCTTTCTTT.

The gene calls are TRBV19 and TRBJ1-1, with 8 positions matching TRBD1. V dropped 3 bases and J dropped 1; count of bases not matched to a gene: 7. The CDR3 runs to 16 residues. Germline assignment: CDR1 LNHDA and CDR2 SQIVND (reference sequence). The CDR3 sequence: CASSIRGRVGNTEAFF. CDR3 bases: TGTGCCAGTAGTATCAGGGGGCGAGTGGGGAACACTGAAGCTTTCTTT.

This chain joins TRBV7-9 and TRBJ1-1; 8 nucleotides agree with TRBD1. The CDR3 runs to 14 residues. V lost 6 bases to trimming and J lost 5 bases; unmatched junction nucleotides: 8. Germline lookup yields CDR1 SEHNR and CDR2 FQNEAQ (reference sequence). Here the CDR3 reads CASRFGQGGTEAFF. CDR3 sequence (DNA): TGTGCCAGCAGGTTCGGACAGGGAGGAACTGAAGCTTTCTTT.